The text below deals with one TCR beta chain. Its target is unknown. The record originates from a study of OX40 agonist ivuxolimab in advanced cancers. Study-wide points: Within 6 weeks, CD4+ and CD8+ blood T cells expanded clonally at 0.1 to 3.0 mg/kg. Partly responding patients at 0.1-3.0 mg/kg showed some of the smallest clonal expansion. Expanded peripheral T cells had an undetermined antigen specificity.

The junction had 5 bases not matched to a gene; V was cut back by 5 bases and J by 0 bases. The CDR3 sequence is 18 residues long. Germline CDR1 SGHTA, CDR2 FQGNSA. TCRdb's table, derived via immunoSEQ multiplex PCR, lists solely in-frame clones and lacks some. This sample has approximately 44,000 clones, with just under 95% found just once. J is TRBJ2-3 and V is TRBV7-2; TRBD2 aligns across 16 bases. The sequences come from CD4+ or CD8+ T cells sorted from blood, collected in a trial of the OX40 agonist ivuxolimab. This sequence was found in an adult with an advanced solid tumor such as melanoma, head and neck, liver or kidney cancer. The CDR3: CASSPGLAGGPSTDTQYF. CDR3 nucleotides: TGTGCCAGCAGCCCGGGACTAGCGGGAGGGCCCAGCACAGATACGCAGTATTTT.